Listed here is a single TCR beta chain. Its target is not known. The TCR library protocol was used to attach unique molecular identifiers. These identifiers were attached to individual cDNA molecules. TCRdb independently ran MiXCR on the 5' RACE reads; one entry per CDR3 protein. The sample carries around 44,000 distinct CDR3 sequences, about 6% recorded once. The sample comes from a study of early T cells in non-severe SARS-CoV-2 infection. Study observations and caveats: VDJdb-based annotation leaned toward anti-spike CD8 responses and missed private and CD4 specificities.

The CDR3 extends over 14 amino acids. V lost 2 bases, J lost 2 bases, and 3 bases stayed unmatched. Germline values: CDR1 SQVTM, CDR2 ANQGSEA. The rearrangement joins TRBV29-1 to TRBJ2-1, with TRBD2 matching 7 bases. The receptor's source is an adult who was a healthcare worker with PCR-confirmed SARS-CoV-2 infection or an uninfected control (not recorded which). The sample here was whole blood, taken at baseline. The CDR3 region is CSVEREAAYNEQFF. The CDR3 DNA is TGCAGCGTTGAACGGGAGGCAGCCTACAATGAGCAGTTCTTC.